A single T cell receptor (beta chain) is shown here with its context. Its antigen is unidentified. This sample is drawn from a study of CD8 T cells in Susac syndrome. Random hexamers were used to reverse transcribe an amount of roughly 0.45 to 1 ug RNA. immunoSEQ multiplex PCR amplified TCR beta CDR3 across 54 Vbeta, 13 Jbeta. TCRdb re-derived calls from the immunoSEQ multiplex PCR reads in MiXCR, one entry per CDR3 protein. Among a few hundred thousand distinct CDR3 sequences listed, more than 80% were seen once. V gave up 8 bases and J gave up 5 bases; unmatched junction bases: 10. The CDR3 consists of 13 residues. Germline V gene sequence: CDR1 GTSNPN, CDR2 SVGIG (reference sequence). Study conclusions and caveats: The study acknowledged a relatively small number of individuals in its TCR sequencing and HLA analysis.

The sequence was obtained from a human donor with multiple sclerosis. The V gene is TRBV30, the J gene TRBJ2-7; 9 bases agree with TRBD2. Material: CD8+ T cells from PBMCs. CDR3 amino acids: CARGDSGSHEQYF. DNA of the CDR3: TGTGCCAGGGGGGATAGCGGGAGCCACGAGCAGTACTTC.